The 11 T cell receptor beta chains in this list originate from one sample, sequenced in a study of blood T cell repertoires in COVID-19. Clones were read by immunoSEQ multiplex PCR, and TCRdb kept only the in-frame ones, dropping some. This sample carries roughly 36,000 clones, 80% to 90% of them seen once, and the ten largest clones take over 9%. Sequencing was performed on peripheral blood. These receptors all stem from a man older than 75 with active COVID-19.

The rearrangement joins TRBV5-1 to TRBJ1-3, with TRBD1 matching over 7 bases. The CDR3 has 15 amino acids. Germline CDR1 SGHRS, CDR2 YFSETQ. The V segment lost 3 bases and the J segment 4 bases; nucleotides outside the gene matches: 7. The CDR3 sequence: CASSSSADRGNTIYF. Here the CDR3 DNA reads TGCGCCAGCAGCTCTTCAGCGGACAGGGGAAACACCATATATTTT.

The chain joins TRBV9 to TRBJ1-1; 8 bases agree with TRBD1. Germline assignment: CDR1 SGDLS and CDR2 YYNGEE. J was trimmed by 1 base and V by 0 bases; bases with no gene match: 8. There are 17 residues in the CDR3. CDR3 in DNA: TGTGCCAGCAGCGTAGCTAGAGACAGGGGTGGGAACACTGAAGCTTTCTTT. Protein sequence: CASSVARDRGGNTEAFF.

This CDR3 is CASRRTSGLGEQFF. Written as DNA, the CDR3 is TGTGCCAGCAGGAGGACTAGCGGACTAGGTGAGCAGTTCTTC. The rearrangement links TRBV6-5 to TRBJ2-1; TRBD2 matches 10 bases. The V gene's germline CDR1 is MNHEY and CDR2 SVGAGI. CDR3 length: 14 residues. After removal of 6 bases from V and 9 bases from J, the junction contained 8 bases not matched to a gene.

The rearrangement joins TRBV3-1 (or the pseudogene TRBV3-2) to TRBJ2-3, with 9 bases identical to TRBD2. Germline CDR1 and CDR2: LGHDT and YNNKEL (reference sequence). This CDR3 has 16 residues. J was trimmed by 6 bases and V by 6 bases; bases with no gene match: 13. The CDR3 loop reads CASRKTAGGLRDTQYF. Here the CDR3 DNA reads TGTGCCAGCAGAAAAACAGCGGGAGGCCTCAGGGATACGCAGTATTTT.

V gene TRBV19 combines with J gene TRBJ2-7; D possibly corresponds to TRBD1 (6 bases). CDR1 LNHDA and CDR2 SQIVND come from the germline V gene (reference sequence). This CDR3 region has 17 residues. The V end lost 3 bases, the J end lost 2 bases, and 20 bases lay between the germline ends. CDR3 amino acids: CASSIALTGTSTYEQYF. The CDR3 bases are TGTGCCAGTAGTATTGCCCTGACTGGGACAAGTACCTACGAGCAGTACTTC.

This chain links TRBV27 with TRBJ1-1; D gene uncertain. Germline V gene data show CDR1 as MNHEY and CDR2 as SMNVEV (reference sequence). This CDR3 comprises 15 residues. V was pared by 3 bases and J by 4 bases, with 15 bases between. CDR3 DNA: TGTGCCAGCAGTTTCTCCCGAGGGTTCAGCACTGAAGCTTTCTTT. It specifies CASSFSRGFSTEAFF.

The gene calls are TRBV19 and TRBJ2-1; D possibly corresponds to TRBD1 (6 bases). Germline CDR1 is LNHDA and CDR2 is SQIVND (reference sequence). V lost 3 bases and J 8 bases, leaving 11 bases between the germline ends. The length of the CDR3 is 13 residues. The CDR3 DNA reads as TGTGCCAGTAGTATGCTACAGGGCGATGAGCAGTTCTTC. Translation: CASSMLQGDEQFF.

The V gene is TRBV24-1, the J gene TRBJ2-5; the D is unclear. The CDR3 extends over 11 amino acids. Germline lookup yields CDR1 KGHDR and CDR2 SFDVKD. V was pared by 3 bases and J by 5 bases, with 3 bases between. Written as DNA, the CDR3 is TGTGCCACCAGTGATCGGGAGACCCAGTACTTC. Protein sequence: CATSDRETQYF.

The chain has TRBV19 and TRBJ1-1; D is uncertain. CDR1 is LNHDA, CDR2 SQIVND, per germline (reference sequence). The CDR3 is 14 amino acids. The V gene lost 6 bases and the J gene lost 1 base, with 12 bases spanning the gap. CDR3 sequence reads: CASRSYEKNTEAFF. The CDR3 DNA sequence: TGTGCCAGTAGGAGCTACGAGAAGAACACTGAAGCTTTCTTT.

The chain is built from TRBV19 and TRBJ1-2; TRBD1 matches 7 bases. CDR3 length: 14 amino acids. Germline values: CDR1 LNHDA, CDR2 SQIVND (reference sequence). V trimming: 3 bases; J trimming: 4 bases; junction bases outside the gene matches: 5. The CDR3 loop is CASSITGDLYGYTF. DNA of the CDR3: TGTGCCAGTAGTATTACAGGGGATCTCTATGGCTACACCTTC.

J is TRBJ2-5 and V is TRBV24-1; 8 nucleotides agree with TRBD2. Germline V CDR1 and CDR2: KGHDR, SFDVKD. The CDR3 consists of 14 residues. Unmatched junction bases numbered 4, after V lost 7 bases and J lost 1 base. CDR3 amino acids: CATSRAGGQETQYF. For the CDR3, the DNA is TGTGCCACCAGCCGTGCGGGAGGCCAAGAGACCCAGTACTTC.